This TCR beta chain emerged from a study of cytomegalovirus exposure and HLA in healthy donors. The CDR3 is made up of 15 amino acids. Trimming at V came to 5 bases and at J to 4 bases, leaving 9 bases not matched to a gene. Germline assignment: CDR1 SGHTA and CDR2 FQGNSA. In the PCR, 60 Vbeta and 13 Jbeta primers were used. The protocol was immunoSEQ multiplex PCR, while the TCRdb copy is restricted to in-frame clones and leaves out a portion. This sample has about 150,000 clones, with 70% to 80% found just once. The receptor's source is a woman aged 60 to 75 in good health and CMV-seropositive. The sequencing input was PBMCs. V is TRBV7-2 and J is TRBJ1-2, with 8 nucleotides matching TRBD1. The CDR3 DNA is TGTGCCAGCAGCCCGCTATCAGGGGGCCTCTATGGCTACACCTTC. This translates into CASSPLSGGLYGYTF.